The text below deals with one T cell receptor beta chain. Its antigen is as yet unknown. A read error may account for a junction end that differs from germline. The blood RNA (from unsorted whole blood) was obtained, and germline DNA was also extracted. Among the patients, all had chronic HBV infection and none had been treated. From 500 to 600 ng of total RNA, TCR beta-specific cDNA was reverse-transcribed using a constant-region primer. TCR beta libraries came from three nested multiplex PCR rounds using slightly modified ARM-PCR. Researchers ran the first two PCR rounds for roughly 10 cycles each with TRBV1-TRBV30 forward primers and a C-beta reverse primer. TCRdb re-called the multiplex PCR reads with MiXCR, one entry per CDR3 protein. Altogether some 320,000 distinct CDR3 sequences are present, approximately 60% being singletons, with the ten largest covering approximately 9%. The CDR3 contains 12 residues. Per the germline V gene, CDR1 is SGHNT and CDR2 is YYREEE (reference sequence).

These data are taken from a study of tumor-infiltrating lymphocytes in primary liver carcinoma. The wider study: Men and women, 30 to 69 years of age, made up the patients. There were roughly 3.65 to 7.13 million productive TCRbeta reads per sample, a yield similar across tissue types.

Study-wide results and caveats: Overlap in tumor-adjacent and tumor-blood pairs fell below that of tumor region pairs.

Sequencing was performed on peripheral blood. This chain links TRBV5-4 with TRBJ1-2; D is ambiguous. The TCR sequence derives from a man aged 35-49 years with primary liver carcinoma and hepatitis B virus infection. CDR3 sequence: CTSSVPNYGYTF. In nucleotides, the CDR3 is TGTACCAGCAGCGTGCCCAACTATGGTTACACCTTC.